This paragraph reports one TCR beta chain. This clonotype was seen many times. The specificity of this receptor is unknown. No base quality values were provided; no much bigger clone lies one nucleotide off. Amplification of TCR beta CDR3 regions was carried out from RNA transcripts. For the first round of RT-PCR on the TCR CDR3, the HTBI primer set was used together with the Qiagen OneStep RT-PCR kit. The libraries were constructed in a second round of multiplex PCR and then size-selected and purified. Sequencing of the libraries was done on an Illumina HiSeq2000 using paired-end 100 bp reads. In the paper's pipeline: SOAPnuke was used to process the raw data, throwing out any read that contained adapters or uncalled bases, had a mean Phred below 15, or lacked an exact constant-primer or identifier match. COPE v1.2.5 was used to merge the high-quality paired reads, and each unique nucleotide sequence was defined as a clonotype. MiTCR v1.1 was used to align the clonotypes against IMGT TRBV, TRBD and TRBJ reference segments. The analysis included only V-J combinations with a frequency above 0.0001, which together covered around 99% of the repertoires. The TCS score was defined as F50 (clonal expansion) divided by E x V (chaos), with BLOSUM62-based TCRdist calculated between CDR3 peptides within each V-J. Welch's t-statistics and random forest reduced roughly 530 V-J features to some 14, which were used in a naive Bayes classifier (R e1071). TCRdb's own reprocessing of the public reads used fastp at Q25 and MiXCR and kept productive beta chains. Merged by CDR3 protein, the rows form single entries marked with the most common genes and DNA. Clone size and V and J calls follow TCRdb, not the original study. The sample data list about 480,000 distinct CDR3 sequences, and about 24% of these were observed just once. Together, the top ten hold roughly 12% of the sample.

The data derive from a study of T cells in Graves' hyperthyroidism and ophthalmopathy (dated 2019 in TCRdb). Regarding the study in general: Peripheral blood was collected at initial diagnosis, before any treatment. According to the paper, TCR Vbeta CDR3 sequencing was carried out on over 130 peripheral blood samples, which came from under 50 ophthalmopathy, approximately 72 hyperthyroidism and roughly 17 progressor patients. To identify distinguishing TCR V-J signatures, a discovery cohort of some 100 patients was used, comprising some 43 with Graves' ophthalmopathy and approximately 58 with stable Graves' hyperthyroidism. Prospective prediction of ophthalmopathy was tested in an independent validation cohort of some 20 hyperthyroidism patients and 15 to 17 patients who later progressed to ophthalmopathy. Thyroid tissue and blood T-cell repertoires from more than five Graves' hyperthyroidism patients were also compared in the study. After sampling, hyperthyroidism patients received methimazole starting at 30 mg daily, and ophthalmopathy patients received high-dose intravenous methylprednisolone. The 100 discovery patients were randomly divided into training and test sets at a 7:3 ratio. The paper as a whole reports these results and caveats: Ophthalmopathy was separated from stable hyperthyroidism by a 13 V-J signature model, with around 90% sensitivity and roughly 84% specificity obtained in cross-validation and 80%/75% obtained in testing. Sample size was not statistically predetermined, and blinding of investigators to group allocation was not performed. In validation, the model predicted progression to ophthalmopathy with just under 71% sensitivity and roughly 75% specificity, a median of 6.5 months before onset. Blood samples also contained most of the expanded thyroid clonotypes (frequency above 0.001), which suggests that blood repertoires may reflect thyroid immune responses.

The CDR3, from cysteine to phenylalanine, totals 13 residues. Only CDR3 DNA is held: 39 bases, read in frame from base 1. Relative to germline, V is 7 bases shorter and J is 1 base shorter, with 10 bases between their ends. Ophthalmopathy patients had moderately to severely active disease, Clinical Activity Score of at least 3, NOSPECS grade of at least 4, and duration under 3 months. Patients with uncontrolled infections, other autoimmune diseases, pregnancy or lactation were excluded. Diagnoses were established on the basis of clinical symptoms, serum thyroxine and TRAb, thyroid ultrasound, and orbital computed tomography. PBMCs were isolated from roughly 10 ml of fresh peripheral blood by Ficoll-Paque density gradient centrifugation. Total RNA was extracted using Trizol reagent, and RNA quality was assessed on an Agilent 2100 Bioanalyzer.

The TCR comes from a woman younger than 45 with Graves' ophthalmopathy. What was sequenced was blood. The sequence is built from TRBV12-3 or TRBV12-4 and TRBJ1-1; TRBD1 is possibly the D segment (6 matching bases). CDR3 protein: CASNDRPNTEAFF. The bases are TGTGCCAGCAACGACAGGCCGAACACTGAAGCTTTCTTT.